This TCR beta chain was observed in a study of blood T cell repertoires in COVID-19. V shed 5 bases and J shed 5 bases, with 9 bases lying between them. The CDR3 covers 13 residues. Germline V gene lookup returns CDR1 SGHTA and CDR2 FQGTGA. TCRdb's copy holds only in-frame clones and misses some; the assay was immunoSEQ multiplex PCR. Here the sample spans around 110,000 clones, about 88% being singletons. There are a few counts of this clone. This receptor was identified in a man aged 40-49 years with acute or convalescent COVID-19. The sequencing input was peripheral blood. The chain carries TRBV7-3 and TRBJ2-2, with D possibly being TRBD1 (5 bases). CDR3 sequence reads: CASSPRQTGELFF. DNA for the CDR3: TGTGCCAGCAGCCCTAGACAGACCGGGGAGCTGTTTTTT.